Included here is one T cell receptor (beta chain) sequence, with context. This sample was taken from a study of blood T cell repertoires in COVID-19. Study overall: Sources were T cells, B-cell-depleted T cells, or PBMCs; the material itself was cDNA or gDNA.

The CDR3 runs 14 residues. The germline gives CDR1 SNHLY, CDR2 FYNNEI. Trimming shortened V by 6 bases and J by 7 bases, and 16 bases separated the two germline ends. Assay used: immunoSEQ multiplex PCR; TCRdb lists only in-frame clones, some missing. This table has 160,000 or so clones, about nine tenths appearing once. This TCR was recovered from a man aged 55 to 69 with active or convalescent COVID-19. Input material: peripheral blood. The chain recombines TRBV2 with TRBJ2-1; the D gene is possibly TRBD2 (6 bases). The CDR3 DNA reads TGTGCCAGCAGCGTCCGGGACTCCGGAAATGAGCAGTTCTTC. Protein: CASSVRDSGNEQFF. The full variable domain, rest sourced from reference TRBV2 and TRBJ2-1, is EPEVTQTPSHQVTQMGQEVILRCVPISNHLYFYWYRQILGQKVEFLVSFYNNEISEKSEIFDDQFSVERPDGSNFTLKIRSTKLEDSAMYFCASSVRDSGNEQFFGPGTRLTVL.